These T cell receptor beta chains were read from a single sample in a study of control samples from healthy donors and cancer patients. Profiled with immunoSEQ multiplex PCR; TCRdb holds only in-frame clones, not every one. The table shows approximately 170,000 clones, with roughly 95% occurring only once. The sample comprised blood. These receptors were collected from a woman aged 55 to 70 in good health. The CDR3 runs from the conserved cysteine through the conserved F or W. Fields, in order: clone size, D gene, J gene, V gene, CDR3 protein, CDR3 DNA. D genes are given only for firm matches. The size entry is marked missing in some rows and otherwise reads once, few, many or a size class.

. | . | TRBJ2-2 | TRBV18 | CASSSGQNTGELFF | TGTGCCAGCTCATCCGGACAGAACACCGGGGAGCTGTTTTTT
. | . | TRBJ1-1 | TRBV19 | CATAPSMNTEAFF | TGTGCCACCGCCCCTTCGATGAACACTGAAGCTTTCTTT
. | . | TRBJ2-5 | TRBV14 | CASSQMTTEQETQYF | TGTGCCAGCAGCCAAATGACGACAGAGCAAGAGACCCAGTACTTC
. | . | TRBJ2-2 | TRBV18 | CASSPSISNTGELFF | TGTGCCAGCTCACCAAGCATAAGTAACACCGGGGAGCTGTTTTTT
. | . | TRBJ1-2 | TRBV5-5 | CASRGGVSYGYTF | TGTGCCAGCAGGGGAGGGGTTAGCTATGGCTACACCTTC
. | . | TRBJ1-2 | TRBV18 | CASSHSTGTNYGYTF | TGTGCCAGCTCTCACTCCACCGGGACAAACTATGGCTACACCTTC
. | . | TRBJ1-6 | TRBV5-8 | CATDPRGARNSPLHF | TGTGCCACCGATCCCCGGGGGGCGCGGAATTCACCCCTCCACTTT
once | . | TRBJ1-2 | TRBV30 | CAWREVAPDGYTF | TGTGCCTGGAGAGAGGTGGCTCCCGATGGCTACACCTTC
once | TRBD1 | TRBJ1-1 | TRBV15 | CATSRDYPVPGQGRTEAFF | TGTGCCACCAGCAGAGATTATCCGGTACCGGGACAGGGCCGGACTGAAGCTTTCTTT
. | . | TRBJ1-5 | TRBV3-1/TRBV3-2 | CASSQGEGQPQHF | TGTGCCAGCAGCCAAGGAGAGGGCCAGCCCCAGCATTTT